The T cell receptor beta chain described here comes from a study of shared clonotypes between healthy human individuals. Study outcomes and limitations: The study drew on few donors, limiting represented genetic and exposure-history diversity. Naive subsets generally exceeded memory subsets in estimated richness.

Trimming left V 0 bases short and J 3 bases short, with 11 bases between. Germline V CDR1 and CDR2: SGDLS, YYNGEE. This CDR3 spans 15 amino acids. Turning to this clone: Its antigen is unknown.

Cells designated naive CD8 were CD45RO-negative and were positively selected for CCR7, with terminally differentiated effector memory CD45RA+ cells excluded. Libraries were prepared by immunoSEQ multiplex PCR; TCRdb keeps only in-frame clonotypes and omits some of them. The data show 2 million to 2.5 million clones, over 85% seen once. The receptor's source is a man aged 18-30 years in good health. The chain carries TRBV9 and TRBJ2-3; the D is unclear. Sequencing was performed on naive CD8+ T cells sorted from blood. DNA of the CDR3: TGTGCCAGCAGCGTAGAGGGCCTATTGACAGATACGCAGTATTTT. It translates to CASSVEGLLTDTQYF.